One sample yielded the 21 T cell receptor beta chains listed below, sequenced in a study of identical twins (dated by TCRdb to the mid-2010s). Libraries came from 5' RACE. Sequencing was performed on an Illumina HiSeq 2000. TCRdb cleaned the public reads at Q25 with fastp, built clones with MiXCR and kept in-frame beta chains. Duplicate CDR3 protein sequences are folded into a single record with the most common DNA and genes. This sample gives around 240,000 distinct CDR3 sequences in total; roughly 10% of them show up just once. About a tenth of the sample is in the top ten clones. Specimen: memory T cells sorted from blood. The cell subset or site label on this specimen signifies: CD45RO+ enriched T cells. The receptors were sampled from a man aged 50 to 60 in good health.

About this clonotype: This clone may be a read error of a much larger clone one base away. The chain is built from TRBV7-7 and TRBJ2-1, with D possibly being TRBD1 or TRBD2 (5 bases each). The CDR3 has 15 amino acids. Germline V CDR1 and CDR2: SSHAT, FNYEAQ (reference sequence). V was shortened by 4 bases and J by 6 bases, with 16 bases between the two germline ends. In DNA form, the CDR3 reads TGTGCCAGCAGCTCAACCTTGGGACCCTTCAATGAGCAGTTCTTC. Its translation is CASSSTLGPFNEQFF. The complete variable domain, with remaining parts taken from reference TRBV7-7 and TRBJ2-1, reads GAGVSQSPRYKVTKRGQDVTLRCDPISSHATLYWYQQALGQGPEFLTYFNYEAQPDKSGLPSDRFSAERPEGSISTLTIQRTEQRDSAMYRCASSSTLGPFNEQFFGPGTRLTVL.

This clonotype occurred many times. The chain has TRBV5-5 and TRBJ2-7, with TRBD2 as a possible D gene (5 bases). The V gene's germline CDR1 is SGHKS and CDR2 YYEKEE (reference sequence). This CDR3 spans 16 amino acids. Trimming removed 3 bases from V and 2 bases from J, with 18 bases in between. The CDR3 DNA reads as TGTGCCAGCAGCTCTTCGGTGGGGAGCGTCCCCTACGAGCAGTACTTC. Residues: CASSSSVGSVPYEQYF.

In its sample, this clonotype was seen many times. The chain employs TRBV27 and TRBJ2-2; weak D call: TRBD1 (5 bases). Germline CDR1 MNHEY, CDR2 SMNVEV (reference sequence). V shed 6 bases and J shed 1 base, with 9 bases lying between them. This CDR3 is built from 14 residues. The CDR3 bases are TGTGCCAGCAGATGGACAATGAACACCGGGGAGCTGTTTTTT. Translated, it gives CASRWTMNTGELFF.

This clonotype has more than one count but fewer than ten. The rearrangement joins TRBV18 to TRBJ2-5, with TRBD2 matching 12 bases. The junction had 10 bases not matched to a gene; V was cut back by 2 bases and J by 6 bases. The CDR3 is 17 amino acids. Germline V gene lookup returns CDR1 KGHSH and CDR2 LQKENI. This chain's CDR3 is CASSPSSLAGGPQTQYF. DNA for the CDR3: TGTGCCAGCTCACCATCTTCCCTAGCGGGAGGGCCACAGACCCAGTACTTC.

The chain combines TRBV9 with TRBJ2-1, with D unclear. CDR3 size: 14 residues. The ends were cut back, 0 bases at V and 6 bases at J, with 10 bases in the middle. From germline, CDR1 is SGDLS and CDR2 YYNGEE. The CDR3: CASSVVSNSNEQFF. The DNA for the CDR3 is TGTGCCAGCAGCGTAGTTTCCAATAGCAATGAGCAGTTCTTC.

The chain employs TRBV20-1 and TRBJ1-5, with a possible D match to TRBD1 (6 bases). This CDR3 region has 14 residues. Germline assignment: CDR1 DFQATT and CDR2 SNEGSKA (reference sequence). Trimming shortened V by 0 bases and J by 5 bases, and 11 bases separated the two germline ends. The CDR3 sequence is CSAREGGGDQPQHF. The CDR3 DNA is TGCAGTGCTAGAGAGGGCGGGGGCGATCAGCCCCAGCATTTT.

This clonotype showed up just a few times. The chain is built from TRBV27 and TRBJ2-5; TRBD1 agrees at 10 bases. The ends lost 3 bases at V and 7 bases at J; junction bases unmatched: 8. In germline, CDR1 is MNHEY, CDR2 SMNVEV (reference sequence). CDR3 length equals 15 residues. CDR3 DNA sequence: TGTGCCAGCAGTTTGAGACAGGGGGCTCCAGGGACCCAGTACTTC. Translation gives CASSLRQGAPGTQYF.

The chain has TRBV23-1 and TRBJ2-1; 7 bases are shared with TRBD1. TRBV23-1 is sorted into the ORF group, with uncertain function. The CDR3 extends over 14 amino acids. V gave up 8 bases and J gave up 8 bases; unmatched junction bases: 12. Here the CDR3 reads CASHGTELRYEQFF. In DNA form, the CDR3 reads TGCGCCAGCCACGGGACAGAGCTACGGTATGAGCAGTTCTTC.

V usage is TRBV5-6 and J usage is TRBJ1-2; D gene uncertain. Trimming pared 0 bases from V and 8 bases from J, leaving 11 bases between. Germline CDR1 and CDR2: SGHDT and YYEEEE. The CDR3 runs to 13 residues. CDR3 amino acids: CASSLVAGSGYTF. The CDR3 nucleotides are TGTGCCAGCAGCTTGGTGGCGGGGTCGGGCTACACCTTC.

This clonotype was seen more than once but under ten times. The chain links TRBV6-2 or TRBV6-3 to TRBJ1-5; 7 positions match TRBD1. Germline assignment: CDR1 MNHEY and CDR2 SVGEGT. The V and J ends lost 5 bases and 3 bases, in that order; junction bases with no gene match: 10. The CDR3 sequence is 16 residues long. Here the CDR3 reads CASSKTTGTVNQPQHF. The CDR3 coding sequence is TGTGCCAGCAGTAAGACCACCGGGACAGTCAATCAGCCCCAGCATTTT.

Concerning this clonotype itself: It may be a read error: a sequence one base away is much more abundant. The chain carries TRBV15 and TRBJ2-3; D is ambiguous. The germline CDR1 and CDR2 sequences are LNHNV and YYDKDF (reference sequence). The CDR3 loop spans 14 amino acids. V lost 7 bases to trimming and J lost 1 base, with 12 bases between them. The DNA of the CDR3 is TGTGCCACCACCCCCAGGTGGGGCACAGATACGCAGTATTTT. This sequence encodes CATTPRWGTDTQYF.

This clonotype was observed a handful of times. The gene calls are TRBV6-2 or TRBV6-3 and TRBJ2-1; D gene ambiguous. The length of the CDR3 is 16 residues. The V and J ends lost 0 bases and 3 bases respectively, with 12 bases between them. In germline, CDR1 is MNHEY, CDR2 SVGEGT. The CDR3 reads CASSYSGLTSYNEQFF. CDR3 coding DNA: TGTGCCAGCAGTTACTCAGGCTTAACCAGCTACAATGAGCAGTTCTTC.

The chain uses TRBV5-1 and TRBJ1-1, with TRBD1 as a possible D gene (6 bases). V lost 4 bases and J lost 1, with 14 bases in between. Looked up from germline, CDR1 is SGHRS and CDR2 is YFSETQ. The CDR3 is 15 amino acids. CDR3 bases: TGCGCCAGCAGCCCAAGGGAGGGGGGGAACACTGAAGCTTTCTTT. Encoded protein: CASSPREGGNTEAFF.

This clonotype appeared a few times. This chain links TRBV18 with TRBJ2-1, with 8 bases matching TRBD1. The CDR3 has 19 residues. Trimming cost V 1 base and J 6 bases; bases outside gene matches: 17. CDR1 and CDR2 (germline): KGHSH, LQKENI. The CDR3 is CASSPLQPGQDMRSNEQFF. CDR3 sequence (DNA): TGTGCCAGCTCACCACTTCAACCGGGACAGGACATGCGTTCCAATGAGCAGTTCTTC.

This sequence joins TRBV7-9 and TRBJ2-5; D may correspond to TRBD1 or TRBD2 (5 bases each). The CDR3 contains 17 residues. Germline lookup yields CDR1 SEHNR and CDR2 FQNEAQ (reference sequence). Trimming cost V 7 bases and J 7 bases, with 28 bases left between them. CDR3 nucleotide sequence: TGTGCCAGCAACCCGTCGGGGACCCTAGGCCGCCCGGGGACCCAGTACTTC. This sequence encodes CASNPSGTLGRPGTQYF.

V is TRBV7-2 and J is TRBJ2-3, with D unclear. CDR3 length equals 17 residues. The V end lost 2 bases, the J end lost 2 bases, and 17 bases lay between the germline ends. The germline gives CDR1 SGHTA, CDR2 FQGNSA. Here the CDR3 reads CASSLLAQSLFTDTQYF. CDR3 DNA sequence: TGTGCCAGCAGCTTATTGGCCCAGAGCTTATTCACAGATACGCAGTATTTT. Supplemented by reference TRBV7-2 and TRBJ2-3, the full variable domain reads GAGVSQSPSNKVTEKGKDVELRCDPISGHTALYWYRQSLGQGLEFLIYFQGNSAPDKSGLPSDRFSAERTGGSVSTLTIQRTQQEDSAVYLCASSLLAQSLFTDTQYFGPGTRLTVL.

This clonotype occurred a few times. The chain combines TRBV5-1 with TRBJ2-7; TRBD1 might be the D (6 bases). The V and J ends lost 4 bases and 2 bases respectively, with 13 bases between them. Looked up from germline, CDR1 is SGHRS and CDR2 is YFSETQ. The CDR3 spans 14 residues. The CDR3 sequence: CASSVSQGTYEQYF. The CDR3 nucleotides read TGCGCCAGCAGCGTGTCGCAGGGGACCTACGAGCAGTACTTC. The full variable domain, in which reference TRBV5-1 and TRBJ2-7 provide the parts outside the CDR3, is KAGVTQTPRYLIKTRGQQVTLSCSPISGHRSVSWYQQTPGQGLQFLFEYFSETQRNKGNFPGRFSGRQFSNSRSEMNVSTLELGDSALYLCASSVSQGTYEQYFGPGTRLTVT.

In this sample, this clonotype turned up a few times. This chain joins TRBV6-1 and TRBJ1-6; a weak D match, TRBD1 (6 bases). The CDR3 sequence is 16 residues long. The germline V gene encodes CDR1 MNHNS and CDR2 SASEGT. Trimming left V 6 bases short and J 13 bases short, with 25 bases between. DNA of the CDR3: TGTGCCAGCAGCCCCCGGGGGGCGAGCTCTCGGAGTCCCCTCCACTTT. Residues: CASSPRGASSRSPLHF.

This clonotype came up many times. The chain recombines TRBV12-3 or TRBV12-4 with TRBJ2-2; perhaps TRBD1 as D (6 bases). Trimming left V 1 base short and J 5 bases short, with 11 bases between. The CDR3 runs to 15 residues. The CDR3 spells CASSLGAGETGELFF. CDR3 nucleotide sequence: TGTGCCAGCAGTTTAGGTGCAGGGGAGACCGGGGAGCTGTTTTTT.

The table lists this clonotype with many counts. CDR3 nucleotides: TGTGCCAGCAGCTCCGGGACAGGAAACTACGAGCAGTACTTC. Translated, it gives CASSSGTGNYEQYF. This chain connects TRBV5-5 to TRBJ2-7, with TRBD1 matching over 8 bases. Germline V lookup: CDR1 SGHKS, CDR2 YYEKEE (reference sequence). The CDR3 sequence is 14 residues long. After removal of 3 bases from V and 3 bases from J, the junction contained 5 bases not matched to a gene. Variable domain in full (rest from reference TRBV5-5 and TRBJ2-7): DAGVTQSPTHLIKTRGQQVTLRCSPISGHKSVSWYQQVLGQGPQFIFQYYEKEERGRGNFPDRFSARQFPNYSSELNVNALLLGDSALYLCASSSGTGNYEQYFGPGTRLTVT.

This chain links TRBV20-1 with TRBJ2-1, with D possibly being TRBD2 (5 bases). V was shortened by 5 bases and J by 1 base, with 24 bases between the two germline ends. The CDR3 length is 18 residues. Looked up from germline, CDR1 is DFQATT and CDR2 is SNEGSKA (reference sequence). CDR3 in DNA: TGCAGTGCTGACTTGGGCGGCCGGGGTGGACGTTCCTACAATGAGCAGTTCTTC. Its translation: CSADLGGRGGRSYNEQFF.